This T cell receptor (beta chain) was recovered during a study of cytomegalovirus exposure and HLA in healthy donors. Findings and limits, study-wide: Usually a TCR sequence was rare, but some public TCRs were found in many donors.

PCR primers comprised 60 Vbeta and 13 Jbeta primers. The protocol was immunoSEQ multiplex PCR, while the TCRdb copy is restricted to in-frame clones and leaves out a portion. The sample yields approximately 200,000 clones, 65% to 75% seen once. Of note for this clone: Its target is unknown.

Germline V CDR1 and CDR2: MNHEY, SVGAGI. V shed 4 bases and J 0 bases; nucleotides not matched to a gene: 4. CDR3 length: 15 residues. The sample consisted of PBMCs. The sequence was collected from a man aged 30 to 39 in good health and CMV-seropositive. The chain recombines TRBV6-5 with TRBJ2-7; 9 bases align to TRBD1. In DNA, the CDR3 is TGTGCCAGCAGTTTAGAACAGGGGGCCTCCTACGAGCAGTACTTC. Translation gives CASSLEQGASYEQYF.